A selection of T cell receptor beta chains follows, all from one sample in a study of cytomegalovirus exposure and HLA in healthy donors. Measured with immunoSEQ multiplex PCR; TCRdb has only the in-frame clones, and not every one. This table has about 160,000 clones, approximately 78% appearing once. The sequenced material came from PBMCs. The receptors here all came from a woman under 40 in good health and CMV-seropositive. Both conserved end residues are trimmed from each CDR3. Each record gives: J gene, V gene, CDR3 protein.

>TRBJ2-5|TRBV5-1
ASSLAGSGEETQY
>TRBJ1-2|TRBV7-2
ASRIPGQGNYGYT
>-|TRBV11-2
ASSLVWDYEQY
>TRBJ2-3|TRBV4-1
ASSQETGVHTDTQY
>TRBJ2-2|TRBV4-1
ASSHPTGLAGGNTGELF
>TRBJ1-2|TRBV5-4
ASSSPGQGGGYGYT
>TRBJ1-1|TRBV19
ASSRTGRNTEAF
>TRBJ1-2|TRBV5-1
ASSLAGGGVYGYT
>TRBJ1-6|TRBV5-1
ASSLVTGTGNSPLH
>TRBJ1-1|TRBV7-2
ASSLLGMNTEAF
>TRBJ1-5|TRBV28
ASSSFSNQPQH
>TRBJ1-1|TRBV2
ASSEYGPGTEAF